The 23 T cell receptor beta chains reported below all come from one sample, sequenced in a study of blood T cell repertoires in COVID-19. This table comes from immunoSEQ multiplex PCR, and its TCRdb copy is limited to in-frame clones, with some not included. Among more than 13,000 clones, 81% were seen once, and the ten largest hold 28%. Specimen: peripheral blood. Receptors were obtained from a human donor in a cohort sampled during active COVID-19.

The sample holds one count of this clone. This rearrangement joins TRBV5-8 to TRBJ1-4; unclear D gene. Germline V gene lookup returns CDR1 SGHTS and CDR2 YDEGEE. The CDR3 length is 15 residues. The germline V and J ends were trimmed by 0 bases and 4 bases, with 10 bases remaining between them. The CDR3 region is CASSLVDAGNEKLFF. The CDR3 DNA is TGTGCCAGCAGCTTGGTCGACGCGGGTAATGAAAAACTGTTTTTT.

The chain combines TRBV3-1 (or the pseudogene TRBV3-2) with TRBJ2-7; 11 bases align to TRBD2. Germline assignment: CDR1 LGHDT and CDR2 YNNKEL (reference sequence). The CDR3 is 17 amino acids. V shed 3 bases, J shed 2 bases, and the junction held 9 bases outside the gene matches. CDR3 bases: TGTGCCAGCAGCCATCGGGCTAGCGGGAGGTTGACCTACGAGCAGTACTTC. Protein: CASSHRASGRLTYEQYF.

This chain links TRBV30 with TRBJ1-1, with a tentative D call TRBD1 (5 bases). CDR3 size: 12 residues. V gave up 0 bases and J gave up 10 bases, with 12 bases separating them. The germline CDR1 and CDR2 sequences are GTSNPN and SVGIG (reference sequence). CDR3 loop: CAWSVGGRGAFF. In DNA, the CDR3 is TGTGCCTGGAGTGTCGGGGGAAGAGGAGCTTTCTTT.

This CDR3 is CSVEVSLGHSTRGNTIYF. CDR3 nucleotide sequence: TGCAGCGTTGAAGTGTCCCTCGGACATTCGACCCGAGGAAACACCATATATTTT. The rearrangement links TRBV29-1 to TRBJ1-3; weak D call: TRBD1 (5 bases). Germline V lookup: CDR1 SQVTM, CDR2 ANQGSEA. V lost 1 base, J lost 4 bases, and 23 bases lay in between. The CDR3 totals 18 residues. Full variable domain (missing parts from reference TRBV29-1 and TRBJ1-3): SAVISQKPSRDICQRGTSLTIQCQVDSQVTMMFWYRQQPGQSLTLIATANQGSEATYESGFVIDKFPISRPNLTFSTLTVSNMSPEDSSIYLCSVEVSLGHSTRGNTIYFGEGSWLTVV.

This chain uses TRBV20-1 with TRBJ2-7; tentative D call: TRBD1 (6 bases). The CDR3 sequence is 11 residues long. Germline V gene data show CDR1 as DFQATT and CDR2 as SNEGSKA (reference sequence). V lost 3 bases to trimming and J lost 6 bases, with 9 bases between them. In DNA form, the CDR3 reads TGCAGTGCTAGTTGGGGGCCCGAGCAGTACTTC. This translates into CSASWGPEQYF.

This clone was counted ten times or more. The sample holds other DNA sequences that translate to the same CDR3. The V and J genes are TRBV27 and TRBJ2-7; TRBD1 matches 7 bases. This CDR3 has 13 residues. Germline assignment: CDR1 MNHEY and CDR2 SMNVEV (reference sequence). Losses at the gene ends were 5 bases for V and 4 bases for J; bases not matched to a gene: 5. The CDR3 DNA follows: TGTGCCAGCAGTCCCGGGACAGCATACGAGCAGTACTTC. As protein: CASSPGTAYEQYF.

The chain joins TRBV6-2 or TRBV6-3 to TRBJ1-6; TRBD1 matches at 8 bases. CDR3 length: 18 residues. Looked up from germline, CDR1 is MNHEY and CDR2 is SVGEGT. V shed 5 bases and J 0 bases; nucleotides not matched to a gene: 9. In DNA form, the CDR3 reads TGTGCCAGCAGTCCCCCGGGACAGGCGAACTCCTATAATTCACCCCTCCACTTT. Its translation: CASSPPGQANSYNSPLHF.

There are a few counts of this clone. This chain joins TRBV10-1 and TRBJ1-3; D is unclear. The CDR3 covers 14 residues. Trimming took 2 bases from V and 2 from J, leaving 7 bases between them. Germline V gene data show CDR1 as WNHNN and CDR2 as SYGVQD (reference sequence). This chain's CDR3 is CASSEGQAGNTIYF. The CDR3 DNA reads as TGCGCCAGCAGTGAGGGGCAGGCTGGAAACACCATATATTTT.

A few counts support this clone. This chain connects TRBV27 to TRBJ2-3, with 7 nucleotides matching TRBD1. V lost 6 bases to trimming and J lost 3 bases; unmatched junction nucleotides: 9. Germline V CDR1 and CDR2: MNHEY, SMNVEV (reference sequence). The CDR3 is 15 amino acids. CDR3 DNA sequence: TGTGCCAGCAGCTCCGGGACAGTGCCTACAGATACGCAGTATTTT. It specifies CASSSGTVPTDTQYF.

This clone has only a few counts. J is TRBJ1-6 and V is TRBV20-1; tentatively, D is TRBD1 (5 bases). Germline CDR1 is DFQATT and CDR2 is SNEGSKA (reference sequence). The CDR3 spans 11 residues. V was trimmed by 6 bases and J by 10 bases, leaving 10 bases between them. The CDR3 here is CSAPGWSPLHF. In DNA, the CDR3 is TGCAGTGCCCCAGGGTGGTCACCCCTCCACTTT.

The CDR3 region is CASSTGLADEQFF. CDR3 DNA sequence: TGTGCCAGTAGTACGGGACTAGCCGATGAGCAGTTCTTC. J is TRBJ2-1 and V is TRBV19; 9 bases agree with TRBD2. The CDR3 is 13 residues long. V lost 4 bases to trimming and J lost 8 bases; unmatched junction nucleotides: 3. Germline values: CDR1 LNHDA, CDR2 SQIVND (reference sequence).

J is TRBJ2-2 and V is TRBV29-1; D not certain. V lost 5 bases and J lost 0, with 7 bases in between. This CDR3 spans 13 amino acids. Germline V lookup: CDR1 SQVTM, CDR2 ANQGSEA. The CDR3 sequence: CSVFQSNTGELFF. The CDR3, as DNA: TGCAGCGTTTTTCAGTCGAACACCGGGGAGCTGTTTTTT.

The V call is TRBV9, the J call TRBJ2-3; 8 positions agree with TRBD2. The trim removed 3 bases at V and 2 bases at J, leaving 8 bases unmatched. Germline V gives CDR1 SGDLS, CDR2 YYNGEE. This CDR3 spans 16 amino acids. The DNA for the CDR3 is TGTGCCAGCAGCGGTTCTAGCGGGCTATCCACAGATACGCAGTATTTT. The encoded protein is CASSGSSGLSTDTQYF.

The chain has TRBV13 and TRBJ2-1, with 10 bases matching TRBD2. The V and J ends lost 0 bases and 1 base, in that order; junction bases with no gene match: 6. The CDR3 length is 18 residues. Germline values: CDR1 PRHDT, CDR2 FYEKMQ (reference sequence). CDR3 residues: CASSLGPSGSGSYNEQFF. In DNA form, the CDR3 reads TGTGCCAGCAGCTTAGGGCCTAGCGGGAGTGGGTCCTACAATGAGCAGTTCTTC.

This chain links TRBV7-3 with TRBJ2-7; TRBD2 is a possible D gene (6 bases). The germline V gene encodes CDR1 SGHTA and CDR2 FQGTGA. Trimming stripped 1 base from V and 7 bases from J, with 14 bases between. The CDR3 covers 14 residues. CDR3 loop: CASSLNNGAGEQYF. CDR3 nucleotides: TGTGCCAGCAGCTTAAACAATGGGGCGGGGGAGCAGTACTTC. Full variable domain (rest looked up from reference TRBV7-3 and TRBJ2-7): GAGVSQTPSNKVTEKGKYVELRCDPISGHTALYWYRQSLGQGPEFLIYFQGTGAADDSGLPNDRFFAVRPEGSVSTLKIQRTERGDSAVYLCASSLNNGAGEQYFGPGTRLTVT.

This clone appeared once. V and J are TRBV14 and TRBJ2-5; D unresolved. In germline, CDR1 is SGHDN, CDR2 FVKESK. V was trimmed by 2 bases and J by 5 bases, leaving 18 bases between them. The CDR3 runs to 16 residues. CDR3 sequence (DNA): TGTGCCAGCAGCCAACGTTTGCCCTTCGCCGGGGAGACCCAGTACTTC. It encodes CASSQRLPFAGETQYF.

The genes are TRBV29-1 and TRBJ1-2; 7 nucleotides match TRBD1. In germline, CDR1 is SQVTM, CDR2 ANQGSEA. This CDR3 region has 14 residues. J lost 4 bases, V lost 3 bases, and 8 bases had no gene match. This CDR3 is CSVELSGQIYGYTF. The CDR3 coding sequence is TGCAGCGTTGAGTTGTCGGGACAGATCTATGGCTACACCTTC.

The J gene is TRBJ2-7, the V gene TRBV19, with 12 bases identical to TRBD1. Germline assignment: CDR1 LNHDA and CDR2 SQIVND (reference sequence). The length of the CDR3 is 14 residues. The J segment lost 2 bases and the V segment lost 7 bases, leaving 3 bases of the junction unmatched. The CDR3 sequence: CASTGTGGAYEQYF. The DNA of the CDR3 is TGTGCCAGTACCGGGACAGGGGGCGCCTACGAGCAGTACTTC.

In its sample, this clone was seen a few times. The chain links TRBV27 to TRBJ1-2; TRBD1 agrees at 8 bases. The CDR3 consists of 13 residues. Germline loops: CDR1 MNHEY, CDR2 SMNVEV (reference sequence). J lost 8 bases, V lost 5 bases, and 7 bases had no gene match. The CDR3 loop is CASSPIRGLGYTF. The DNA of the CDR3 is TGTGCCAGCAGTCCCATCAGGGGGCTCGGCTACACCTTC.

This clone is medium-sized within its sample. The chain recombines TRBV7-8 with TRBJ1-5; no clear D. Germline CDR1 and CDR2: SGHVS and FQNEAQ. There are 16 residues in the CDR3. Trimming removed 3 bases at V and 2 bases at J, with 14 bases between. CDR3 DNA sequence: TGTGCCAGCAGCTTTCAAGGGAGTCGGGGCAATCAGCCCCAGCATTTT. Translated, it gives CASSFQGSRGNQPQHF.

The rearrangement joins TRBV7-2 to TRBJ2-1; 7 bases are a match to TRBD2. J gave up 5 bases and V 1 base, and 5 bases lay outside the gene matches. Germline CDR1 is SGHTA and CDR2 is FQGNSA. The CDR3 is 15 residues long. The CDR3 DNA follows: TGTGCCAGCAGCTTAGGACTAGCAGTTAACAATGAGCAGTTCTTC. Protein product: CASSLGLAVNNEQFF.

The chain employs TRBV19 and TRBJ2-1; D remains ambiguous. Looked up from germline, CDR1 is LNHDA and CDR2 is SQIVND (reference sequence). V was trimmed by 2 bases and J by 7 bases, leaving 15 bases between them. CDR3 size: 15 residues. Here the CDR3 reads CASSIRHWALNEQFF. CDR3 bases: TGTGCCAGTAGTATAAGGCACTGGGCCCTTAATGAGCAGTTCTTC.

V and J are TRBV7-3 and TRBJ2-1; the D gene is possibly TRBD2 (5 bases). The germline gives CDR1 SGHTA, CDR2 FQGTGA. The CDR3 extends over 15 amino acids. The V and J ends lost 6 bases and 5 bases respectively, with 17 bases between them. The CDR3 DNA reads as TGTGCCAGCAGTCAAGTAATTGGGAGACACAATGAGCAGTTCTTC. Translated: CASSQVIGRHNEQFF.